Presented here are 22 T cell receptor beta chains from one specimen sequenced in a study of beta chain features in type 1 diabetes. Findings and caveats of the study: Across all four CD4+ subsets, people with type 1 diabetes showed modestly shorter TCRB CDR3s.

The antigens these receptors bind are not known. Expressed TCRB transcripts got sequenced, as all isolated RNA was reverse transcribed. The method was immunoSEQ multiplex PCR; TCRdb's version includes in-frame clones alone and lacks a portion of them. Among 95,000 to 150,000 clones, about 18% were seen once, and the ten largest hold about 2.4%. Sequencing used central memory CD4+ T cells from blood. The receptor set was obtained from a man aged 18 to 29 with type 1 diabetes.

This rearrangement joins TRBV10-3 to TRBJ1-5; perhaps TRBD1 as D (5 bases). Germline CDR1 reads ENHRY; CDR2 reads SYGVKD. Trimming cost V 7 bases and J 7 bases, with 14 bases left between them. The CDR3 runs 13 residues. The CDR3 bases are TGTGCCATCACCTCCGATCGGGACCAGCCCCAGCATTTT. This sequence encodes CAITSDRDQPQHF.

The sample holds many counts of this clone. This chain connects TRBV5-1 to TRBJ2-3; unclear D gene. This CDR3 is 13 amino acids long. With 4 bases removed from V and 5 bases from J, the gap between germline ends came to 11 bases. CDR1 is SGHRS, CDR2 YFSETQ, per germline. The CDR3 loop is CASSPRLVDTQYF. The CDR3 DNA reads TGCGCCAGCAGCCCGAGACTCGTAGATACGCAGTATTTT. The full variable domain, completed using reference TRBV5-1 and TRBJ2-3, is KAGVTQTPRYLIKTRGQQVTLSCSPISGHRSVSWYQQTPGQGLQFLFEYFSETQRNKGNFPGRFSGRQFSNSRSEMNVSTLELGDSALYLCASSPRLVDTQYFGPGTRLTVL.

The chain uses TRBV7-3 and TRBJ2-1; either TRBD1 or TRBD2 may fit D (5 bases each). Trimming left V 5 bases short and J 4 bases short, with 12 bases between. The CDR3 sequence is 14 residues long. Germline values: CDR1 SGHTA, CDR2 FQGTGA. The CDR3 DNA sequence: TGTGCCAGCAGCCGACCGGGACGATACAATGAGCAGTTCTTC. Translated: CASSRPGRYNEQFF.

This clone was recorded a few times. The chain employs TRBV28 and TRBJ2-7; no clear D. Germline lookup yields CDR1 MDHEN and CDR2 SYDVKM. Trimming removed 5 bases from V and 2 bases from J, with 13 bases in between. CDR3 length: 14 amino acids. CDR3 residues: CASSRYSQPYEQYF. The CDR3 DNA reads as TGTGCCAGCAGTCGCTACAGCCAGCCCTACGAGCAGTACTTC.

The gene calls are TRBV7-8 and TRBJ2-3; D remains unclear. Trimming stripped 1 base from V and 0 bases from J, with 5 bases between. CDR3 length: 14 residues. CDR1 SGHVS and CDR2 FQNEAQ come from the germline V gene. CDR3 nucleotide sequence: TGTGCCAGCAGCTTAGAGGACAGCACAGATACGCAGTATTTT. It yields the protein CASSLEDSTDTQYF.

The J gene is TRBJ1-6, the V gene TRBV30, with D uncertain. Trimming left V 7 bases short and J 0 bases short, with 10 bases between. CDR1 is GTSNPN and CDR2 is SVGIG in the germline V gene (reference sequence). CDR3 length: 14 residues. The CDR3 loop is CASRLSSYNSPLHF. The CDR3 DNA sequence: TGTGCCTCCCGACTGAGCTCCTATAATTCACCCCTCCACTTT.

The chain recombines TRBV7-2 with TRBJ2-5, with no clear D. The V end was cut by 3 bases, the J end by 5 bases, with 13 bases between. Germline CDR1 is SGHTA and CDR2 is FQGNSA. The CDR3 sequence is 14 residues long. The CDR3: CASSFSSSAETQYF. For the CDR3, the DNA is TGTGCCAGCAGCTTTTCTTCCAGCGCGGAGACCCAGTACTTC.

This clone was seen more than once but under ten times. This rearrangement joins TRBV20-1 to TRBJ1-6, with D unresolved. V was cut by 5 bases and J by 9 bases, with 8 bases left in between. This CDR3 comprises 11 residues. Per germline, CDR1 DFQATT and CDR2 SNEGSKA (reference sequence). CDR3 bases: TGCAGTGCTGGTTACAGTTCACCCCTCCACTTT. Translation gives CSAGYSSPLHF.

Of note for this clone: A far more abundant clone sits one base away, making this likely a read error. The V and J genes are TRBV4-1 and TRBJ2-5; weak D call: TRBD2 (6 bases). With 0 bases removed from V and 1 base from J, the gap between germline ends came to 15 bases. The CDR3 totals 17 residues. Germline values: CDR1 MGHRA, CDR2 YSYEKL. The CDR3 protein is CASSQDLRGLVQETQYF. The CDR3, as DNA: TGCGCCAGCAGCCAAGATCTGCGGGGTCTGGTCCAAGAGACCCAGTACTTC.

This clone was recorded a few times. The J gene is TRBJ2-7, the V gene TRBV5-1; D ambiguous. Between the trimmed V and J ends, which lost 7 bases and 2 bases, there was a span of 4 bases. Germline V lookup: CDR1 SGHRS, CDR2 YFSETQ. The CDR3 is made up of 10 amino acids. CDR3 coding DNA: TGCGCCAGCTGTCCCTACGAGCAGTACTTC. Translation: CASCPYEQYF.

This clone was recorded a few times. The V and J genes are TRBV5-4 and TRBJ2-7; 8 nucleotides match TRBD2. The CDR3 runs 14 residues. The V segment lost 5 bases and the J segment 3 bases; nucleotides outside the gene matches: 7. Germline V CDR1 and CDR2: SGHNT, YYREEE (reference sequence). The CDR3 coding sequence is TGTGCCAGCAGTTTACCGGGAGGGGTCTACGAGCAGTACTTC. It encodes CASSLPGGVYEQYF.

This clone was seen only a few times. The V gene is TRBV29-1, the J gene TRBJ2-7, with TRBD2 matching over 7 bases. J gave up 4 bases and V 0 bases, and 6 bases lay outside the gene matches. Germline loops: CDR1 SQVTM, CDR2 ANQGSEA. The CDR3 contains 14 residues. The CDR3 here is CSVEDRGRAYEQYF. DNA for the CDR3: TGCAGCGTTGAAGATCGAGGGAGGGCATACGAGCAGTACTTC.

The chain has TRBV7-2 and TRBJ1-4, with 9 bases matching TRBD1. This CDR3 has 15 residues. Germline V gene sequence: CDR1 SGHTA, CDR2 FQGNSA. V dropped 3 bases and J dropped 7; count of bases not matched to a gene: 6. This chain's CDR3 is CASSFGTGSGEKLFF. CDR3 nucleotide sequence: TGTGCCAGCAGCTTTGGGACAGGGAGTGGTGAAAAACTGTTTTTT.

The V call is TRBV27, the J call TRBJ2-3, with 10 nucleotides matching TRBD1. The J segment lost 1 base and the V segment lost 5 bases, leaving 3 bases of the junction unmatched. CDR1 and CDR2 from the germline V gene are MNHEY and SMNVEV (reference sequence). CDR3 length: 15 residues. CDR3 sequence: CASSRDRGRTDTQYF. The DNA of the CDR3 is TGTGCCAGCAGTCGGGACAGGGGTCGCACAGATACGCAGTATTTT.

The chain employs TRBV2 and TRBJ2-7; 12 bases map to TRBD2. This CDR3 has 15 residues. Germline V CDR1 and CDR2: SNHLY, FYNNEI. Germline trimming cut 3 bases from V and 6 bases from J; bases unmatched to any gene: 6. The CDR3 here is CASSEGGLAGLEQYF. In DNA, the CDR3 is TGTGCCAGCAGTGAGGGTGGACTAGCGGGACTCGAGCAGTACTTC.

The V gene is TRBV7-2, the J gene TRBJ2-3, with 12 bases fitting TRBD2. Trimming removed 6 bases from V and 1 base from J; junction bases left unmatched: 5. The germline CDR1 and CDR2 sequences are SGHTA and FQGNSA. The CDR3 runs 16 residues. The CDR3 is CASRSTSGGGTDTQYF. The CDR3 DNA reads TGTGCCAGCAGATCGACTAGCGGGGGAGGCACAGATACGCAGTATTTT.

This clone was detected ten times or more. This chain joins TRBV15 and TRBJ2-5, with D possibly being TRBD1 (5 bases). This CDR3 contains 15 residues. Deletions cut 4 bases from V and 5 bases from J, with 17 bases between. Germline V gene lookup returns CDR1 LNHNV and CDR2 YYDKDF (reference sequence). CDR3 sequence (DNA): TGTGCCACCAGCATGGTGGGCAGGGCCACGGAGACCCAGTACTTC. Residues: CATSMVGRATETQYF.

This clone has at least ten counts. This sequence joins TRBV4-3 and TRBJ2-3; 8 bases fit TRBD1. The germline V gene has CDR1 LGHNA and CDR2 YSLEER. V gave up 0 bases and J gave up 1 base; unmatched junction bases: 3. This CDR3 is 16 amino acids long. The CDR3 DNA sequence: TGCGCCAGCAGCCAAGATTTACAGGGGGGCACAGATACGCAGTATTTT. Translation gives CASSQDLQGGTDTQYF.

This clone was seen only a few times. V gene TRBV29-1 combines with J gene TRBJ2-7; 8 bases map to TRBD2. Unmatched junction bases numbered 10, after V lost 5 bases and J lost 4 bases. The CDR3 covers 14 residues. Germline V gene data show CDR1 as SQVTM and CDR2 as ANQGSEA. CDR3 in DNA: TGCAGCGTTACAATAGCGGGAATCCGATACGAGCAGTACTTC. It codes for CSVTIAGIRYEQYF.

This clone was counted only a few times. This chain joins TRBV30 and TRBJ2-7; 7 bases map to TRBD2. Trimming took 4 bases from V and 2 from J; bases not matched to a gene: 5. CDR1 is GTSNPN and CDR2 is SVGIG in the germline V gene (reference sequence). The CDR3 consists of 13 residues. The CDR3 DNA reads as TGTGCCTGGAATTCCGGGACTACCTACGAGCAGTACTTC. This sequence encodes CAWNSGTTYEQYF. Using reference TRBV30 and TRBJ2-7 for the parts outside the CDR3, the full variable domain is SQTIHQWPATLVQPVGSPLSLECTVEGTSNPNLYWYRQAAGRGLQLLFYSVGIGQISSEVPQNLSASRPQDRQFILSSKKLLLSDSGFYLCAWNSGTTYEQYFGPGTRLTVT.

The V call is TRBV4-3, the J call TRBJ1-2; a weak D match, TRBD1 (6 bases). Deletions cut 5 bases from V and 6 bases from J, with 19 bases between. CDR1 and CDR2 (germline): LGHNA, YSLEER. The CDR3 has 15 amino acids. The CDR3 DNA follows: TGCGCCAGCAGCAAAACAGGGTTCATACTTCATGGCTACACCTTC. Amino acids: CASSKTGFILHGYTF.

This chain uses TRBV27 with TRBJ1-1; D might be TRBD1 (6 bases). Trimming pared 4 bases from V and 4 bases from J, leaving 16 bases between. The germline gives CDR1 MNHEY, CDR2 SMNVEV (reference sequence). The CDR3 contains 15 residues. The DNA of the CDR3 is TGTGCCAGCAGTTCCCCGACAGGTTCGAGCACTGAAGCTTTCTTT. Protein product: CASSSPTGSSTEAFF.